The 31 T cell receptor beta chains reported below all come from one sample, sequenced in a study of shared clonotypes between healthy human individuals. Profiled with immunoSEQ multiplex PCR; TCRdb holds only in-frame clones, not every one. Of roughly 700,000 clones in the sample, about nine tenths were seen once. Sequencing was carried out using memory CD8+ T cells from PBMCs. Stated subset: CD45RO+ cells pooled with CCR7-negative TemRA cells. These receptors were collected from a man between 18 and 35 years old in good health. Some clones in this sample may be carry-over from other donors' samples.

This clone showed up just once. The V and J genes are TRBV9 and TRBJ2-7; maybe TRBD1 (6 bases). Trimming cost V 4 bases and J 2 bases, with 13 bases left between them. This CDR3 has 14 residues. Germline CDR1 and CDR2: SGDLS and YYNGEE. This CDR3 reads CASSPRTVTYEQYF. In nucleotides, the CDR3 is TGTGCCAGCAGCCCCAGGACAGTAACCTACGAGCAGTACTTC. The whole variable domain, filled in from reference TRBV9 and TRBJ2-7, reads DSGVTQTPKHLITATGQRVTLRCSPRSGDLSVYWYQQSLDQGLQFLIQYYNGEERAKGNILERFSAQQFPDLHSELNLSSLELGDSALYFCASSPRTVTYEQYFGPGTRLTVT.

The chain uses TRBV6-1 and TRBJ2-4; D not resolved. The CDR3 covers 13 residues. CDR1 and CDR2 (germline): MNHNS, SASEGT. V lost 1 base, J lost 4 bases, and 5 bases lay in between. This chain's CDR3 is CASSEGAKNIQYF. For the CDR3, the DNA is TGTGCCAGCAGTGAAGGGGCGAAAAACATTCAGTACTTC.

The chain has TRBV18 and TRBJ2-1; TRBD2 matches at 7 bases. Per the germline V gene, CDR1 is KGHSH and CDR2 is LQKENI. The CDR3 sequence is 14 residues long. Trimming cost V 3 bases and J 6 bases; bases outside gene matches: 5. This CDR3 is CASSPPERGNEQFF. The DNA of the CDR3 is TGTGCCAGCTCACCGCCCGAGCGGGGCAATGAGCAGTTCTTC.

The rearrangement links TRBV15 to TRBJ2-5; 7 bases are shared with TRBD2. The germline CDR1 and CDR2 sequences are LNHNV and YYDKDF (reference sequence). Trimming removed 0 bases from V and 0 bases from J; junction bases left unmatched: 4. CDR3 length equals 16 residues. The CDR3 reads CATSRDLAEYQETQYF. CDR3 nucleotide sequence: TGTGCCACCAGCAGAGACCTAGCGGAGTACCAAGAGACCCAGTACTTC.

The chain recombines TRBV27 with TRBJ2-7; 8 bases align to TRBD2. V lost 1 base, J lost 3 bases, and 5 bases stayed unmatched. Germline CDR1 MNHEY, CDR2 SMNVEV (reference sequence). This CDR3 is built from 15 residues. CDR3 region: CASSLFAGGNYEQYF. CDR3 bases: TGTGCCAGCAGTTTATTCGCGGGAGGCAACTACGAGCAGTACTTC.

The rearrangement joins TRBV9 to TRBJ2-1, with TRBD2 identical over 7 bases. This CDR3 contains 17 residues. Trimming at V came to 1 base and at J to 4 bases, leaving 11 bases not matched to a gene. Germline-derived CDR1 and CDR2 are SGDLS and YYNGEE. The CDR3: CASSVLDGELAYNEQFF. CDR3 nucleotide sequence: TGTGCCAGCAGCGTACTCGATGGGGAACTAGCGTACAATGAGCAGTTCTTC.

The chain recombines TRBV7-2 with TRBJ2-1, with a weak D call TRBD2 (6 bases). The V and J ends lost 1 base and 6 bases respectively, with 13 bases between them. Germline values: CDR1 SGHTA, CDR2 FQGNSA. This CDR3 has 15 amino acids. The CDR3 region is CASSLGASVANEQFF. In DNA form, the CDR3 reads TGTGCCAGCAGCTTAGGCGCTAGCGTGGCCAATGAGCAGTTCTTC.

The chain uses TRBV27 and TRBJ1-2; maybe TRBD1 (6 bases). The CDR3 spans 14 residues. CDR1 is MNHEY, CDR2 SMNVEV, per germline (reference sequence). The V end lost 5 bases, the J end lost 8 bases, and 18 bases lay between the germline ends. The CDR3 protein is CASSQTTGPGGYTF. The CDR3 DNA follows: TGTGCCAGCAGTCAAACGACAGGTCCCGGGGGCTACACCTTC.

The CDR3: CASSSDSTEAFF. Here the CDR3 DNA reads TGTGCCAGCAGCTCCGACAGCACTGAAGCTTTCTTT. This rearrangement joins TRBV7-9 to TRBJ1-1; possibly TRBD1 for D (5 bases). This CDR3 comprises 12 residues. CDR1 is SEHNR and CDR2 is FQNEAQ in the germline V gene (reference sequence). Between the trimmed V and J ends, which lost 4 bases and 4 bases, there was a span of 7 bases. Supplemented by reference TRBV7-9 and TRBJ1-1, the full variable domain reads DTGVSQNPRHKITKRGQNVTFRCDPISEHNRLYWYRQTLGQGPEFLTYFQNEAQLEKSRLLSDRFSAERPKGSFSTLEIQRTEQGDSAMYLCASSSDSTEAFFGQGTRLTVV.

The gene calls are TRBV7-8 and TRBJ2-1; no firm D call. Germline CDR1 reads SGHVS; CDR2 reads FQNEAQ. The CDR3 is made up of 11 amino acids. With 6 bases removed from V and 9 bases from J, the gap between germline ends came to 9 bases. CDR3 region: CASSQAREQFF. CDR3 DNA: TGTGCCAGCAGTCAGGCACGTGAGCAGTTCTTC.

The chain joins TRBV27 to TRBJ2-7; TRBD2 aligns across 9 bases. After removal of 2 bases from V and 2 bases from J, the junction contained 4 bases not matched to a gene. The V gene's germline CDR1 is MNHEY and CDR2 SMNVEV (reference sequence). The CDR3 runs to 15 residues. CDR3 nucleotides: TGTGCCAGCAGTTTAGTTCCTAGCGGGACCTACGAGCAGTACTTC. This sequence encodes CASSLVPSGTYEQYF.

The chain links TRBV7-9 to TRBJ2-3; D remains unclear. CDR3 size: 13 residues. From germline, CDR1 is SEHNR and CDR2 FQNEAQ (reference sequence). Deletions cut 2 bases from V and 4 bases from J, with 7 bases between. The CDR3: CASSLNLADTQYF. DNA of the CDR3: TGTGCCAGCAGCTTAAATCTGGCAGATACGCAGTATTTT. The full variable domain, rest sourced from reference TRBV7-9 and TRBJ2-3, is DTGVSQNPRHKITKRGQNVTFRCDPISEHNRLYWYRQTLGQGPEFLTYFQNEAQLEKSRLLSDRFSAERPKGSFSTLEIQRTEQGDSAMYLCASSLNLADTQYFGPGTRLTVL.

This chain connects TRBV7-9 to TRBJ2-6, with 7 bases matching TRBD1. Trimming at V came to 5 bases and at J to 0 bases, leaving 7 bases not matched to a gene. The CDR3 is 17 residues long. Germline lookup yields CDR1 SEHNR and CDR2 FQNEAQ (reference sequence). The CDR3 DNA sequence: TGTGCCAGCAGCCGCAGGACAGGTAGCTCTGGGGCCAACGTCCTGACTTTC. This gives the protein CASSRRTGSSGANVLTF.

The chain links TRBV30 to TRBJ2-1; 10 bases agree with TRBD2. Unmatched junction bases numbered 0, after V lost 1 base and J lost 3 bases. This CDR3 region has 14 residues. Germline V gives CDR1 GTSNPN, CDR2 SVGIG (reference sequence). DNA for the CDR3: TGTGCCTGGAGTGGGACTAGCGGCTACAATGAGCAGTTCTTC. Its translation: CAWSGTSGYNEQFF.

This chain links TRBV6-5 with TRBJ2-2; D not resolved. The CDR3 has 14 amino acids. CDR1 and CDR2 from the germline V gene are MNHEY and SVGAGI. Trimming took off 7 bases at V and 8 bases at J, with 17 bases between the two ends. The CDR3 region is CASIPHGRGGELFF. The CDR3 DNA sequence: TGTGCCAGCATTCCCCACGGTCGTGGAGGGGAGCTGTTTTTT.

The chain combines TRBV7-2 with TRBJ2-3; the match to TRBD2 covers 11 bases. Germline assignment: CDR1 SGHTA and CDR2 FQGNSA. V was clipped by 4 bases and J by 6 bases; unmatched bases: 6. CDR3 length: 15 amino acids. The CDR3 bases are TGTGCCAGCAGCTCAACTAGCGGGAGAGGGGATACGCAGTATTTT. This codes for CASSSTSGRGDTQYF.

V usage is TRBV11-2 and J usage is TRBJ2-3; possibly TRBD1 or TRBD2 for D (5 bases each). The CDR3 contains 17 residues. Germline lookup yields CDR1 SGHAT and CDR2 FQNNGV. V gave up 5 bases and J gave up 4 bases, with 22 bases separating them. Here the CDR3 reads CASSIVTGPRGADTQYF. CDR3 DNA sequence: TGTGCCAGCAGCATAGTAACGGGTCCACGAGGGGCAGATACGCAGTATTTT.

This chain connects TRBV5-1 to TRBJ2-3; the D gene is possibly TRBD1 (6 bases). Deletions cut 3 bases from V and 2 bases from J, with 7 bases between. This CDR3 is built from 13 residues. CDR1 is SGHRS, CDR2 YFSETQ, per germline. The CDR3 bases are TGCGCCAGCAGCTACAGGGACACAGATACGCAGTATTTT. Encoded protein: CASSYRDTDTQYF.

CDR3 residues: CASSPSTGANYGYTF. The CDR3 nucleotides read TGTGCCAGCAGCCCATCGACAGGGGCGAACTATGGCTACACCTTC. The J gene is TRBJ1-2, the V gene TRBV9, with 8 bases that match TRBD1. The ends lost 4 bases at V and 2 bases at J; junction bases unmatched: 7. The CDR3 is 15 residues long. Germline CDR1 and CDR2: SGDLS and YYNGEE.

This chain uses TRBV7-8 with TRBJ2-3, with D unresolved. Germline V gene sequence: CDR1 SGHVS, CDR2 FQNEAQ. Trimming took off 8 bases at V and 0 bases at J, with 15 bases between the two ends. The CDR3 consists of 15 residues. CDR3 sequence reads: CASRRRPISTDTQYF. CDR3 coding DNA: TGTGCCAGCCGGCGGCGGCCAATTAGCACAGATACGCAGTATTTT.

CDR3 bases: TGTGCCAGCAGTCCCCCGCCCCCAATTAGCGGGAGTATCGATGAGCAGTTCTTC. Amino acid sequence: CASSPPPPISGSIDEQFF. The chain uses TRBV28 and TRBJ2-1, with TRBD2 matching over 9 bases. V gave up 5 bases and J gave up 8 bases; unmatched junction bases: 19. The CDR3 covers 18 residues. Per germline, CDR1 MDHEN and CDR2 SYDVKM.

On this clone itself: Other nucleotide sequences in the sample specify the same CDR3. The rearrangement joins TRBV9 to TRBJ2-1; 7 bases match TRBD2. This CDR3 is built from 15 residues. After removal of 2 bases from V and 4 bases from J, the junction contained 6 bases not matched to a gene. Per germline, CDR1 SGDLS and CDR2 YYNGEE. This CDR3 reads CASSVGGGRYNEQFF. CDR3 bases: TGTGCCAGCAGCGTGGGCGGGGGACGGTACAATGAGCAGTTCTTC.

The chain links TRBV11-2 to TRBJ2-7, with D tentatively TRBD2 (7 bases). CDR1 is SGHAT and CDR2 is FQNNGV in the germline V gene. The CDR3 totals 15 residues. Trimming stripped 5 bases from V and 5 bases from J, with 19 bases between. The CDR3 bases are TGTGCCAGCAGCCCGGTGGGGGGGGCGTCCGACGAGCAGTACTTC. Its protein product is CASSPVGGASDEQYF.

The V and J genes are TRBV28 and TRBJ1-1; D uncertain. There are 11 residues in the CDR3. Germline V CDR1 and CDR2: MDHEN, SYDVKM. V was trimmed by 5 bases and J by 3 bases, leaving 4 bases between them. CDR3 sequence: CASSAYTEAFF. CDR3 coding DNA: TGTGCCAGCAGTGCCTACACTGAAGCTTTCTTT.

The chain links TRBV28 to TRBJ2-7; 8 bases align to TRBD2. Per the germline V gene, CDR1 is MDHEN and CDR2 is SYDVKM. This CDR3 contains 17 residues. The V segment lost 7 bases and the J segment 5 bases; nucleotides outside the gene matches: 19. As DNA, the CDR3 is TGTGCCAGCACCTCGCAGGGGACTAGTTTTATTCGGAACGAGCAGTACTTC. This translates into CASTSQGTSFIRNEQYF.

CDR3: CASSLEGRTSELNTGELFF. DNA of the CDR3: TGTGCCAGCAGCTTAGAAGGAAGGACTAGCGAACTGAACACCGGGGAGCTGTTTTTT. V gene TRBV7-3 combines with J gene TRBJ2-2, with 9 bases fitting TRBD2. This CDR3 is built from 19 residues. V shed 2 bases, J shed 1 base, and the junction held 11 bases outside the gene matches. In germline, CDR1 is SGHTA, CDR2 FQGTGA.

In DNA form, the CDR3 reads TGTGCCATCAGTGAAAATGTTGGGATTACTAGCACAGATACGCAGTATTTT. Protein product: CAISENVGITSTDTQYF. This rearrangement joins TRBV10-3 to TRBJ2-3; no firm D call. Germline CDR1 ENHRY, CDR2 SYGVKD. Trimming cost V 3 bases and J 0 bases, with 16 bases left between them. There are 17 residues in the CDR3.

Written as DNA, the CDR3 is TGTGCCAGCAGTTACTCCGAACCCAAACTGTTTTTT. This gives the protein CASSYSEPKLFF. V and J are TRBV6-6 and TRBJ1-4; D gene ambiguous. The germline V gene encodes CDR1 MNHNY and CDR2 SVGAGI (reference sequence). Trimming pared 0 bases from V and 11 bases from J, leaving 7 bases between. This CDR3 comprises 12 residues.

This chain joins TRBV7-2 and TRBJ2-7; no reliable D call. CDR3 size: 13 residues. Trimming stripped 4 bases from V and 2 bases from J, with 9 bases between. The germline CDR1 and CDR2 sequences are SGHTA and FQGNSA. The CDR3 nucleotides read TGTGCCAGCAGCTCCCCCGAAGCCTACGAGCAGTACTTC. Amino acid sequence: CASSSPEAYEQYF.

This clone was counted only a few times. The V and J genes are TRBV5-1 and TRBJ2-1, with 13 nucleotides matching TRBD2. Germline V gives CDR1 SGHRS, CDR2 YFSETQ. V was clipped by 4 bases and J by 0 bases; unmatched bases: 10. There are 19 residues in the CDR3. DNA of the CDR3: TGCGCCAGCAGCACTAGCGGGAGGGTGGCGGGATACTCCTACAATGAGCAGTTCTTC. Protein product: CASSTSGRVAGYSYNEQFF.

This sequence joins TRBV2 and TRBJ1-1; the D gene is possibly TRBD1 (5 bases). Trimming left V 6 bases short and J 4 bases short, with 18 bases between. Germline CDR1 SNHLY, CDR2 FYNNEI. The CDR3 consists of 15 residues. The CDR3 protein is CASRMTVRRGTEAFF. Written as DNA, the CDR3 is TGTGCCAGCAGGATGACAGTTAGGCGGGGCACTGAAGCTTTCTTT.